This T cell receptor (beta chain) was recovered during a study of spatial heterogeneity in lung cancer. The overall study: Samples were obtained from approximately 76 donors, all untreated early-stage non-small cell lung cancer patients. The study consistently detected more beta-chain than alpha-chain sequences.

Time point given: blood at routine non-recurrence follow-up after resection. The input material, whole RNA from tumor, nontumor lung or frozen PBMC, was sequenced unsorted. The CDR3 has 15 residues. The V gene lost 4 bases and the J gene lost 4 bases, with 16 bases spanning the gap. This clonotype was found many times. A distinct unique molecular identifier was carried by each TCR cDNA molecule. One entry per CDR3 protein, called by TCRdb with MiXCR from the 5' RACE reads. The sample has about 120,000 distinct CDR3 sequences, 12% seen once; the top ten hold 16%. The input for sequencing was PBMCs, taken at follow-up. V and J are TRBV12-3 or TRBV12-4 and TRBJ1-1; tentatively, D is TRBD1 (6 bases). The TCR originated in a male donor with early-stage non-small cell lung cancer. Here the CDR3 reads CASSSTGAQVTEAFF. The CDR3 nucleotides read TGTGCCAGCAGTTCTACGGGGGCGCAGGTCACTGAAGCTTTCTTT.